The clone carrying this TCR beta chain was seen more than once but under ten times. This entry is derived from a study of blood T cell repertoires in COVID-19. The wider study: The analysed material was cDNA or gDNA that came from T cells, B-cell-depleted T cells, or PBMCs.

Authors' processing steps: Reference gene primer amplification yielded estimated nucleated cell counts. Sequencing was performed with immunoSEQ multiplex PCR; in TCRdb, only in-frame clones are kept and a portion is missing. V, J and clone size reflect that table, while D and trimming were determined from the DNA. The table shows about 260,000 clones, with 88% occurring only once. The CDR3 covers 14 residues. The V gene lost 4 bases and the J gene lost 8 bases, with 15 bases spanning the gap. Germline V gene sequence: CDR1 SGHKS, CDR2 YYEKEE (reference sequence). The sequencing input was peripheral blood. This rearrangement joins TRBV5-5 to TRBJ1-4; no clear D gene. The TCR was taken from a man aged 60 to 75 who had recovered from COVID-19. The CDR3 sequence is CASSQAPAAEKLFF. The CDR3 DNA reads TGTGCCAGCAGCCAGGCCCCAGCGGCGGAAAAACTGTTTTTT.